These 8 T cell receptor beta chains originate from one sample sequenced in a study of blood T cell repertoires in COVID-19. Sequencing used immunoSEQ multiplex PCR; TCRdb keeps in-frame clones, though not all of them. The table lists a few hundred thousand clones, 70% to 90% of them singletons. The sequencing input was PBMCs or T cells enriched from blood (not recorded which). Every receptor here comes from a man aged 35 to 55 in a cohort exposed to, infected with or recovered from COVID-19 (not recorded which).

The chain has TRBV7-9 and TRBJ2-7; no clear D. V lost 2 bases and J lost 0, with 5 bases in between. The CDR3 is made up of 13 amino acids. CDR1 is SEHNR, CDR2 FQNEAQ, per germline (reference sequence). CDR3 sequence (DNA): TGTGCCAGCAGCTTATTCGGCTCCTACGAGCAGTACTTC. Translating it yields CASSLFGSYEQYF.

This rearrangement joins TRBV7-9 to TRBJ2-7; D remains unclear. The V gene's germline CDR1 is SEHNR and CDR2 FQNEAQ (reference sequence). The CDR3 runs 13 residues. The V end lost 5 bases, the J end lost 3 bases, and 11 bases lay between the germline ends. The CDR3 bases are TGTGCCAGCAGCCTCTCAGCGAACTACGAGCAGTACTTC. Protein sequence: CASSLSANYEQYF.

V usage is TRBV7-3 and J usage is TRBJ2-1, with 8 bases lining up with TRBD2. V gave up 1 base and J gave up 6 bases; unmatched junction bases: 8. CDR1 SGHTA and CDR2 FQGTGA come from the germline V gene. This CDR3 region has 16 residues. The CDR3 region has the DNA TGTGCCAGCAGCTTAAAGAGCGGGAGAGGGGCCAATGAGCAGTTCTTC. This codes for CASSLKSGRGANEQFF. Full variable domain (remainder filled in from reference TRBV7-3 and TRBJ2-1): GAGVSQTPSNKVTEKGKYVELRCDPISGHTALYWYRQSLGQGPEFLIYFQGTGAADDSGLPNDRFFAVRPEGSVSTLKIQRTERGDSAVYLCASSLKSGRGANEQFFGPGTRLTVL.

There are a few counts of this clone. The V gene is TRBV30, the J gene TRBJ2-7, with 11 nucleotides matching TRBD1. The J segment lost 5 bases and the V segment lost 1 base, leaving 4 bases of the junction unmatched. Germline V gene data show CDR1 as GTSNPN and CDR2 as SVGIG (reference sequence). The CDR3 loop spans 14 amino acids. Here the CDR3 DNA reads TGTGCCTGGAGTGGGGACAGGGGGTGGAACGAGCAGTACTTC. This sequence encodes CAWSGDRGWNEQYF.

The chain joins TRBV29-1 to TRBJ1-1, with a possible D match to TRBD1 (5 bases). CDR1 and CDR2 (germline): SQVTM, ANQGSEA. CDR3 size: 14 residues. Deletions cut 2 bases from V and 3 bases from J, with 13 bases between. The CDR3 coding sequence is TGCAGCGTTGAAAGTGTCAGGGAGGACACTGAAGCTTTCTTT. Translation gives CSVESVREDTEAFF.

The chain joins TRBV28 to TRBJ1-5; D unclear. V lost 4 bases and J lost 3, with 7 bases in between. Germline CDR1 reads MDHEN; CDR2 reads SYDVKM. This CDR3 spans 13 amino acids. CDR3 sequence (DNA): TGTGCCAGCAGTTGGCAGGCCAATCAGCCCCAGCATTTT. This translates into CASSWQANQPQHF. The full variable domain, completed using reference TRBV28 and TRBJ1-5, is DVKVTQSSRYLVKRTGEKVFLECVQDMDHENMFWYRQDPGLGLRLIYFSYDVKMKEKGDIPEGYSVSREKKERFSLILESASTNQTSMYLCASSWQANQPQHFGDGTRLSIL.

The V call is TRBV5-1, the J call TRBJ2-1; D might be TRBD2 (6 bases). The CDR3 spans 14 residues. Germline assignment: CDR1 SGHRS and CDR2 YFSETQ. Trimming shortened V by 2 bases and J by 4 bases, and 10 bases separated the two germline ends. CDR3 DNA: TGCGCCAGCAGCTTCGCTAGCGCTTACAATGAGCAGTTCTTC. Protein sequence: CASSFASAYNEQFF.

The chain combines TRBV6-5 with TRBJ2-2, with D perhaps matching TRBD1 (5 bases). The germline V gene has CDR1 MNHEY and CDR2 SVGAGI. V was cut by 7 bases and J by 4 bases, with 16 bases left in between. The CDR3 length is 15 residues. The CDR3 here is CASNGWGRSTGELFF. CDR3 sequence (DNA): TGTGCCAGCAATGGGTGGGGCCGGAGCACCGGGGAGCTGTTTTTT.